This T cell receptor beta chain was identified during a study of shared clonotypes between healthy human individuals. For this clone: The antigen remains undetermined.

CDR1 and CDR2 (germline): LNHNV, YYDKDF (reference sequence). This CDR3 is built from 13 residues. V was clipped by 1 base and J by 0 bases, with 2 bases between them. Some clones are missing from TCRdb's copy, which holds only in-frame ones; the method was immunoSEQ multiplex PCR. Of roughly 1.5 million clones listed, approximately 98% are singletons. Healthy adults negative for HIV, lacking recent acute infections or vaccinations, served as donors. In the CD4+ fraction, cells were divided into CD45RA+ naive and CD45RA-negative memory subsets. General study results and limits: Despite large depth, rarefaction showed incomplete sorted-subset sequencing.

The clonotype comes from a man aged 25-40 years in good health. The specimen sequenced was naive CD4+ T cells sorted from blood. Described subset: CD45RA+ positively selected. The chain has TRBV15 and TRBJ2-3; D ambiguous. The CDR3 DNA is TGTGCCACCAGCAGAGTCAGCACAGATACGCAGTATTTT. Protein product: CATSRVSTDTQYF.